These 10 T cell receptor beta chains came from one sample sequenced in a study of T cells in Graves' hyperthyroidism and ophthalmopathy. RNA transcripts served as the template for amplifying TCR beta CDR3 regions. During a first-round RT-PCR of the TCR CDR3, the HTBI primer set was used. TCRdb re-called the multiplex PCR reads through MiXCR, storing one row per CDR3 protein. The sample holds fewer than 700,000 distinct CDR3 sequences, 15% to 20% seen once. Sequenced material: blood. These receptors were obtained from a woman in her 30s with Graves' hyperthyroidism.

V gene TRBV5-6 combines with J gene TRBJ1-2; no clear D gene. CDR1 and CDR2 from the germline V gene are SGHDT and YYEEEE. The ends were cut back, 3 bases at V and 6 bases at J, with 12 bases in the middle. CDR3 size: 13 residues. The DNA of the CDR3 is TGTGCCAGCAGCTCGACCCTCGGTAATGGCTACACCTTC. It is translated as CASSSTLGNGYTF. Looking up the rest from reference TRBV5-6 and TRBJ1-2 gives the full variable domain: DAGVTQSPTHLIKTRGQQVTLRCSPKSGHDTVSWYQQALGQGPQFIFQYYEEEERQRGNFPDRFSGHQFPNYSSELNVNALLLGDSALYLCASSSTLGNGYTFGSGTRLTVV.

This clonotype was seen at least ten times. V is TRBV29-1 and J is TRBJ2-3, with D possibly TRBD2 on 6 matching bases. Trimming left V 3 bases short and J 6 bases short, with 13 bases between. There are 13 residues in the CDR3. CDR1 and CDR2 (germline): SQVTM, ANQGSEA. CDR3 region: CSVDWGLADTQYF. CDR3 in DNA: TGCAGCGTTGATTGGGGACTCGCCGATACGCAGTATTTT.

This clonotype has ten or more counts. This chain joins TRBV28 and TRBJ2-7; D perhaps matches TRBD2 (5 bases). CDR1 and CDR2 (germline): MDHEN, SYDVKM. The V end was cut by 5 bases, the J end by 1 base, with 12 bases between. The CDR3 covers 14 residues. The CDR3 coding sequence is TGTGCCAGCAGTGGATTCTCGGGATCCTACGAGCAGTACTTC. This encodes CASSGFSGSYEQYF.

This clonotype came up a few times. The chain employs TRBV6-1 and TRBJ1-5; 8 nucleotides align to TRBD1. The CDR3 spans 13 residues. The germline V gene encodes CDR1 MNHNS and CDR2 SASEGT. Trimming cost V 6 bases and J 5 bases; bases outside gene matches: 3. CDR3 sequence: CASRKQGDQPQHF. The CDR3 DNA follows: TGTGCCAGCAGAAAACAGGGGGATCAGCCCCAGCATTTT.

This clonotype was picked up a small number of times. The chain combines TRBV6-2 or TRBV6-3 with TRBJ1-5; 8 nucleotides agree with TRBD1. This CDR3 is built from 13 residues. CDR1 and CDR2 from the germline V gene are MNHEY and SVGEGT. J was trimmed by 6 bases and V by 6 bases; bases with no gene match: 4. CDR3 amino acids: CASRDREGQPQHF. The CDR3 nucleotides are TGTGCCAGCAGGGACAGGGAAGGTCAGCCCCAGCATTTT.

Ten or more counts support this clonotype. The chain carries TRBV30 and TRBJ1-5; D uncertain. Germline V lookup: CDR1 GTSNPN, CDR2 SVGIG (reference sequence). The CDR3 has 12 residues. Trimming stripped 2 bases from V and 2 bases from J, with 4 bases between. The CDR3 loop reads CAWSPGNQPQHF. For the CDR3, the DNA is TGTGCCTGGAGTCCCGGCAATCAGCCCCAGCATTTT.

This clonotype was counted at least ten times. The V and J genes are TRBV12-3 or TRBV12-4 and TRBJ1-5, with a weak D call TRBD1 (6 bases). The CDR3 loop spans 14 amino acids. V was pared by 1 base and J by 6 bases, with 10 bases between. The CDR3 coding sequence is TGTGCCAGCAGTTTAGGAGGGGGGGTTCAGCCCCAGCATTTT. It yields the protein CASSLGGGVQPQHF.

This clonotype was seen ten or more times. The chain employs TRBV20-1 and TRBJ1-3; D remains unclear. This CDR3 has 14 residues. The germline V gene has CDR1 DFQATT and CDR2 SNEGSKA (reference sequence). V was cut by 0 bases and J by 4 bases, with 10 bases left in between. CDR3 region: CSARDPRPGNTIYF. CDR3 DNA sequence: TGCAGTGCTAGAGATCCCCGCCCGGGAAACACCATATATTTT.

This chain connects TRBV13 to TRBJ2-5; perhaps TRBD1 as D (6 bases). The CDR3 has 13 amino acids. Germline CDR1 reads PRHDT; CDR2 reads FYEKMQ (reference sequence). V was cut by 5 bases and J by 5 bases, with 12 bases left in between. The CDR3 reads CASSTGGSETQYF. Here the CDR3 DNA reads TGTGCCAGCAGCACTGGGGGCTCCGAGACCCAGTACTTC.

This clonotype was seen more than once but under ten times. The chain carries TRBV25-1 and TRBJ2-7, with 10 bases matching TRBD2. J lost 2 bases, V lost 10 bases, and 5 bases had no gene match. CDR1 is MGHDK, CDR2 SYGVNS, per germline. This CDR3 contains 13 residues. CDR3 in DNA: TGTGCCACCGGTCTAGCGGGGGCCTACGAGCAGTACTTC. Residues: CATGLAGAYEQYF.